This TCR beta chain was obtained from a study of T-cell reconstitution after alpha-beta-depleted transplantation in children. The junction had 5 bases not matched to a gene; V was cut back by 2 bases and J by 5 bases. The CDR3 is 16 residues long. Germline CDR1 is WNHNN and CDR2 is SYGVQD (reference sequence). Researchers prepared the TCRbeta library using unique molecular identifiers, the study reports. Via MiXCR, TCRdb re-called the PCR reads, giving one row per CDR3 protein. Here the sample spans a few hundred thousand distinct CDR3 sequences, about an eighth being singletons. In its sample, this clonotype was seen a few times.

The source material was PBMCs, sampled from the stem cell graft. The sequence came from a human donor who donated a stem cell graft to a child with Fanconi anemia. The gene calls are TRBV10-1 and TRBJ2-1, with TRBD2 identical over 11 bases. In nucleotides, the CDR3 is TGCGCCAGCAGTGAGCCTAGCGGGGGGACAGACAATGAGCAGTTCTTC. It specifies CASSEPSGGTDNEQFF.